Listed below are T cell receptor beta chains from one sample, sequenced in a study of beta chain features in type 1 diabetes. The table came from immunoSEQ multiplex PCR; TCRdb's copy has only in-frame clones and leaves some out. The sample lists about 710,000 clones, 11% to 15% occurring once. Sequenced: naive CD4+ T cells from blood. All receptors derive from a man between 18 and 35 years old with type 1 diabetes. Each CDR3 is given with its conserved first and last residue. A D gene is named only where the DNA matches it firmly. Only some rows state a clone size, as once, few, many or a class for expanded clones.

CDR3 protein: CAWSQNVETQYF
CDR3 DNA: TGTGCCTGGAGCCAAAATGTCGAGACCCAGTACTTC
D gene: NA
V gene: TRBV30
J gene: TRBJ2-5
clone size: few

CDR3 protein: CASSEVSDNYGYTF
CDR3 DNA: TGTGCCAGCAGTGAAGTGTCAGATAACTATGGCTACACCTTC
D gene: NA
V gene: TRBV2
J gene: TRBJ1-2
clone size: NA

CDR3 protein: CASSLETGNYGYTF
CDR3 DNA: TGTGCCAGCAGCTTAGAGACAGGAAACTATGGCTACACCTTC
D gene: NA
V gene: TRBV7-2
J gene: TRBJ1-2
clone size: NA

CDR3 protein: CSVEAQGGTEAFF
CDR3 DNA: TGCAGCGTTGAGGCGCAGGGGGGCACTGAAGCTTTCTTT
D gene: TRBD1
V gene: TRBV29-1
J gene: TRBJ1-1
clone size: few

CDR3 protein: CAISPGRGGNEQFF
CDR3 DNA: TGTGCCATCAGTCCTGGTCGAGGGGGCAATGAGCAGTTCTTC
D gene: NA
V gene: TRBV10-3
J gene: TRBJ2-1
clone size: few

CDR3 protein: CASSYLGSSYNEQFF
CDR3 DNA: TGTGCCAGCAGTTACCTGGGGAGCTCCTACAATGAGCAGTTCTTC
D gene: NA
V gene: TRBV6-5
J gene: TRBJ2-1
clone size: NA

CDR3 protein: CASSVAGGRADEQFF
CDR3 DNA: TGTGCCAGCAGCGTAGCTGGTGGGAGGGCGGATGAGCAGTTCTTC
D gene: TRBD2
V gene: TRBV9
J gene: TRBJ2-1
clone size: NA

CDR3 protein: CASSTPGVSGLYNEQFF
CDR3 DNA: TGTGCCAGTAGTACCCCGGGGGTTAGCGGGCTTTACAATGAGCAGTTCTTC
D gene: TRBD2
V gene: TRBV19
J gene: TRBJ2-1
clone size: few

CDR3 protein: CASSLDLTRDLYGYTF
CDR3 DNA: TGTGCCAGCAGCTTAGATCTCACAAGGGACCTCTATGGCTACACCTTC
D gene: NA
V gene: TRBV11-2
J gene: TRBJ1-2
clone size: NA

CDR3 protein: CASSLVRGTAFF
CDR3 DNA: TGTGCCAGCAGCTTAGTAAGAGGGACGGCTTTCTTT
D gene: NA
V gene: TRBV7-9
J gene: TRBJ1-1
clone size: NA

CDR3 protein: CASSLEGQGSTDTQYF
CDR3 DNA: TGCGCCAGCAGCTTGGAGGGACAGGGAAGCACAGATACGCAGTATTTT
D gene: TRBD1
V gene: TRBV5-1
J gene: TRBJ2-3
clone size: once

CDR3 protein: CASSPDRPYEQYF
CDR3 DNA: TGTGCCAGCAGTCCGGACAGACCCTACGAGCAGTACTTC
D gene: NA
V gene: TRBV2
J gene: TRBJ2-7
clone size: NA

CDR3 protein: CASSSGTGGSGELFF
CDR3 DNA: TGTGCCAGCAGTTCCGGGACAGGGGGTTCCGGGGAGCTGTTTTTT
D gene: TRBD1
V gene: TRBV6-5
J gene: TRBJ2-2
clone size: NA

CDR3 protein: CASSLGQETQYF
CDR3 DNA: TGTGCCAGCAGCTTAGGCCAAGAGACCCAGTACTTC
D gene: NA
V gene: TRBV7-9
J gene: TRBJ2-5
clone size: few

CDR3 protein: CASRVPRDQPQHF
CDR3 DNA: TGTGCCAGCCGGGTCCCCAGGGATCAGCCCCAGCATTTT
D gene: NA
V gene: TRBV2
J gene: TRBJ1-5
clone size: NA

CDR3 protein: CAWSEVAGYNEQFF
CDR3 DNA: TGTGCCTGGAGTGAGGTAGCGGGGTACAATGAGCAGTTCTTC
D gene: TRBD2
V gene: TRBV30
J gene: TRBJ2-1
clone size: NA

CDR3 protein: CASSPAGPQETQYF
CDR3 DNA: TGCGCCAGCAGCCCAGCGGGGCCCCAAGAGACCCAGTACTTC
D gene: TRBD2
V gene: TRBV5-1
J gene: TRBJ2-5
clone size: few

CDR3 protein: CASSLGGQETQYF
CDR3 DNA: TGTGCCAGCAGCTTGGGGGGGCAAGAGACCCAGTACTTC
D gene: TRBD2
V gene: TRBV7-2
J gene: TRBJ2-5
clone size: few

CDR3 protein: CASSTPGQGTSSRLNYGNTIYF
CDR3 DNA: TGTGCCAGCAGCACGCCGGGACAGGGGACCTCTTCCCGACTAAACTATGGAAACACCATATATTTT
D gene: TRBD1
V gene: TRBV7-8
J gene: TRBJ1-3
clone size: NA

CDR3 protein: CASSLEGADTQYF
CDR3 DNA: TGTGCCAGCAGTTTAGAGGGCGCAGATACGCAGTATTTT
D gene: NA
V gene: TRBV27
J gene: TRBJ2-3
clone size: NA

CDR3 protein: CASSPGVGGYEQYF
CDR3 DNA: TGTGCCAGCAGTCCCGGGGTCGGAGGATACGAGCAGTACTTC
D gene: NA
V gene: TRBV5-5
J gene: TRBJ2-7
clone size: few

CDR3 protein: CASSLATGGGGETQYF
CDR3 DNA: TGCGCCAGCAGCTTGGCGACAGGGGGAGGAGGAGAGACCCAGTACTTC
D gene: TRBD1
V gene: TRBV5-1
J gene: TRBJ2-5
clone size: NA

CDR3 protein: CSASGGRGAFF
CDR3 DNA: TGCAGTGCTAGTGGTGGACGCGGAGCTTTCTTT
D gene: NA
V gene: TRBV20-1
J gene: TRBJ1-1
clone size: few

CDR3 protein: CSVPRQGAGGTEAFF
CDR3 DNA: TGCAGCGTGCCCCGACAGGGGGCGGGGGGTACTGAAGCTTTCTTT
D gene: TRBD1
V gene: TRBV29-1
J gene: TRBJ1-1
clone size: few

CDR3 protein: CASSLGGQGTISYEQYF
CDR3 DNA: TGTGCCAGCAGCTTAGGGGGACAGGGGACCATCTCCTACGAGCAGTACTTC
D gene: TRBD1
V gene: TRBV7-2
J gene: TRBJ2-7
clone size: NA

CDR3 protein: CASSTGTSGNNEQFF
CDR3 DNA: TGCGCCAGCAGTACCGGGACTAGCGGAAACAATGAGCAGTTCTTC
D gene: TRBD2
V gene: TRBV10-1
J gene: TRBJ2-1
clone size: NA

CDR3 protein: CASGQVEETQYF
CDR3 DNA: TGTGCCAGCGGCCAGGTCGAAGAGACCCAGTACTTC
D gene: NA
V gene: TRBV7-9
J gene: TRBJ2-5
clone size: few

CDR3 protein: CASSIAGMWSYEQYF
CDR3 DNA: TGTGCCAGCAGCATCGCCGGGATGTGGTCCTACGAGCAGTACTTC
D gene: NA
V gene: TRBV7-2
J gene: TRBJ2-7
clone size: few

CDR3 protein: CAWSLYMNTEAFF
CDR3 DNA: TGTGCCTGGAGCTTATATATGAACACTGAAGCTTTCTTT
D gene: NA
V gene: TRBV30
J gene: TRBJ1-1
clone size: NA

CDR3 protein: CASSGAPSAFF
CDR3 DNA: TGTGCCAGCAGCGGGGCCCCCTCGGCTTTCTTT
D gene: NA
V gene: TRBV7-9
J gene: TRBJ1-1
clone size: few

CDR3 protein: CASSPIAAGQVAYEQYF
CDR3 DNA: TGCGCCAGCAGCCCGATCGCCGCGGGACAGGTTGCCTACGAGCAGTACTTC
D gene: TRBD1
V gene: TRBV4-3
J gene: TRBJ2-7
clone size: NA

CDR3 protein: CASSFDPATYEQYF
CDR3 DNA: TGCGCCAGCAGCTTTGATCCGGCCACCTACGAGCAGTACTTC
D gene: NA
V gene: TRBV5-1
J gene: TRBJ2-7
clone size: few

CDR3 protein: CSVEGVRTEAFF
CDR3 DNA: TGCAGCGTTGAAGGGGTGCGGACTGAAGCTTTCTTT
D gene: NA
V gene: TRBV29-1
J gene: TRBJ1-1
clone size: NA

CDR3 protein: CASSQDDRGNTEAFF
CDR3 DNA: TGTGCCAGCAGCCAAGACGACCGGGGGAACACTGAAGCTTTCTTT
D gene: NA
V gene: TRBV4-2
J gene: TRBJ1-1
clone size: few

CDR3 protein: CASRGTGIHEQYF
CDR3 DNA: TGTGCCAGTAGAGGAACAGGGATCCACGAGCAGTACTTC
D gene: NA
V gene: TRBV19
J gene: TRBJ2-7
clone size: few

CDR3 protein: CASSPISGGHYGYTF
CDR3 DNA: TGTGCCAGCAGCCCAATATCAGGGGGGCACTATGGCTACACCTTC
D gene: TRBD1
V gene: TRBV7-9
J gene: TRBJ1-2
clone size: few

CDR3 protein: CASSPGTTYNEQFF
CDR3 DNA: TGTGCCAGCTCACCTGGGACAACCTACAATGAGCAGTTCTTC
D gene: NA
V gene: TRBV18
J gene: TRBJ2-1
clone size: few

CDR3 protein: CSVEKGGDEQFF
CDR3 DNA: TGCAGCGTTGAGAAGGGAGGGGATGAGCAGTTCTTC
D gene: TRBD2
V gene: TRBV29-1
J gene: TRBJ2-1
clone size: few

CDR3 protein: CASSPRDRDLSDF
CDR3 DNA: TGTGCCAGCTCACCTCGAGATCGGGACCTATCGGACTTC
D gene: NA
V gene: TRBV18
J gene: TRBJ2-7
clone size: few

CDR3 protein: CASRPGTGDEAFF
CDR3 DNA: TGTGCCAGCAGACCCGGGACAGGGGATGAAGCTTTCTTT
D gene: TRBD1
V gene: TRBV6-6
J gene: TRBJ1-1
clone size: NA

CDR3 protein: CASSYGTGLYYEQYF
CDR3 DNA: TGCGCCAGCAGCTACGGAACCGGGCTGTACTACGAGCAGTACTTC
D gene: NA
V gene: TRBV5-1
J gene: TRBJ2-7
clone size: once

CDR3 protein: CASSIDSYYGYTF
CDR3 DNA: TGTGCCAGCTCCATCGACAGTTACTATGGCTACACCTTC
D gene: NA
V gene: TRBV6-1
J gene: TRBJ1-2
clone size: few

CDR3 protein: CASSLTSGRYNEQFF
CDR3 DNA: TGTGCCAGCAGCCTGACTAGCGGGAGGTACAATGAGCAGTTCTTC
D gene: TRBD2
V gene: TRBV7-9
J gene: TRBJ2-1
clone size: NA

CDR3 protein: CAWSPTGVPSGANVLTF
CDR3 DNA: TGTGCCTGGAGTCCGACAGGGGTTCCCTCTGGGGCCAACGTCCTGACTTTC
D gene: TRBD1
V gene: TRBV30
J gene: TRBJ2-6
clone size: few

CDR3 protein: CASSGTTGSTDTQYF
CDR3 DNA: TGTGCCAGCAGCGGGACTACCGGTAGCACAGATACGCAGTATTTT
D gene: TRBD2
V gene: TRBV2
J gene: TRBJ2-3
clone size: NA

CDR3 protein: CASSLQGFEQYF
CDR3 DNA: TGCGCCAGCAGCCTACAGGGTTTCGAGCAGTACTTC
D gene: NA
V gene: TRBV5-1
J gene: TRBJ2-7
clone size: few